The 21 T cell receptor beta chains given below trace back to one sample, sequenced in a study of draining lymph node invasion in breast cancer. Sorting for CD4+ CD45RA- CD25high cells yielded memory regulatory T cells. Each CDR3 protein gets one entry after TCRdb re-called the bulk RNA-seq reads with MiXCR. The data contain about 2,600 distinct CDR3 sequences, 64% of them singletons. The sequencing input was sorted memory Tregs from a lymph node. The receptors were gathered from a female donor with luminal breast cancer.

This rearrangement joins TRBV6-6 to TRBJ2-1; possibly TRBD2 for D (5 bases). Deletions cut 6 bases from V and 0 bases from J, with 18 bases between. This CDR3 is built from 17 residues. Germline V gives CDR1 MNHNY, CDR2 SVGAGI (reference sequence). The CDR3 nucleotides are TGTGCCAGCAGCGGTGGAGGAGCGAGGAGCTCCTACAATGAGCAGTTCTTC. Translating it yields CASSGGGARSSYNEQFF.

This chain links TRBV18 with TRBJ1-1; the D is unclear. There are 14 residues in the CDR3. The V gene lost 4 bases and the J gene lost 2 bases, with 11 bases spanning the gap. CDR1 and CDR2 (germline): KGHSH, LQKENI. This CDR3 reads CASSRAGVNTEAFF. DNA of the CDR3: TGTGCCAGCTCACGAGCCGGGGTCAACACTGAAGCTTTCTTT.

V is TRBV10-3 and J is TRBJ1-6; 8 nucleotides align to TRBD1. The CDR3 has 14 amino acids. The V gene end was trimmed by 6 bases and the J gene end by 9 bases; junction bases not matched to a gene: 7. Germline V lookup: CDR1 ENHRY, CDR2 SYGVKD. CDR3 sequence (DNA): TGTGCCATCAGAGGACAGGGATTAAGTTCACCCCTCCACTTT. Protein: CAIRGQGLSSPLHF.

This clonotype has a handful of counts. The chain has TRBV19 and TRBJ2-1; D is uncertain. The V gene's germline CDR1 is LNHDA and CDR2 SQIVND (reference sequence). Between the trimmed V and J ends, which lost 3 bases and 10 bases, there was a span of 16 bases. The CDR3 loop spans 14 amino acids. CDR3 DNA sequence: TGTGCCAGTAGTATGCTAAGTGGGAACGGAGAGCAGTTCTTC. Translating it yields CASSMLSGNGEQFF. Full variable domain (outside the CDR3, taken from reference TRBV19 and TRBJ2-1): DGGITQSPKYLFRKEGQNVTLSCEQNLNHDAMYWYRQDPGQGLRLIYYSQIVNDFQKGDIAEGYSVSREKKESFPLTVTSAQKNPTAFYLCASSMLSGNGEQFFGPGTRLTVL.

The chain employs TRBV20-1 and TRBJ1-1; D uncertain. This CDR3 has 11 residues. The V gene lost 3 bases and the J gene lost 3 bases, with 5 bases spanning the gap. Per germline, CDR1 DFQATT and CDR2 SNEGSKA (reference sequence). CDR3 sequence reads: CSAREYTEAFF. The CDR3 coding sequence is TGCAGTGCTAGGGAGTACACTGAAGCTTTCTTT.

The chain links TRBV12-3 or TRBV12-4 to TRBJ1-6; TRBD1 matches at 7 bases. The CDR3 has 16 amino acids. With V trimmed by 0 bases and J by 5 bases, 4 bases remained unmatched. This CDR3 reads CASSLATGHNNSPLHF. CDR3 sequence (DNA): TGTGCCAGCAGTTTAGCGACAGGGCACAATAATTCACCCCTCCACTTT.

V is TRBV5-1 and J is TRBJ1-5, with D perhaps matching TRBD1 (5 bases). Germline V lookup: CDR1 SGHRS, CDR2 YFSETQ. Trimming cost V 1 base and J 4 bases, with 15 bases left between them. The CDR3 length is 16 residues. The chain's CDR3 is CASSLTGRGENQPQHF. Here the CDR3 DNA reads TGCGCCAGCAGCTTGACGGGGCGCGGAGAAAATCAGCCCCAGCATTTT.

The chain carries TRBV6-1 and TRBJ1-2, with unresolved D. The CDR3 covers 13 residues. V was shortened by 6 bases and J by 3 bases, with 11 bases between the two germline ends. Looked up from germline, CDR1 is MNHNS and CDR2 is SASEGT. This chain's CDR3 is CASRPSRDYGYTF. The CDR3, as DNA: TGTGCCAGCAGACCCAGTCGGGACTATGGCTACACCTTC.

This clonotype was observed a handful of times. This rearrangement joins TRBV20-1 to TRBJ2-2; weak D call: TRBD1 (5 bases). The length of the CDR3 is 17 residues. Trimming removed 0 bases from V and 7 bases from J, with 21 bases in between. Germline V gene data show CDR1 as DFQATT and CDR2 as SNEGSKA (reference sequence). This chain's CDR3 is CSARDLRRGTLRGELFF. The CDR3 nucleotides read TGCAGTGCTAGAGATCTAAGAAGGGGCACGTTACGCGGGGAGCTGTTTTTT.

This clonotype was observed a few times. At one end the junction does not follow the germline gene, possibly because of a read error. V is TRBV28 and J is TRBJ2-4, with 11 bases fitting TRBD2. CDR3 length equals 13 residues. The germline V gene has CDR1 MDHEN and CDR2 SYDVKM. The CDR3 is CASSSPSGGPHHF. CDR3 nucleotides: TGTGCCAGCAGTTCCCCTAGCGGGGGGCCACATCACTTC.

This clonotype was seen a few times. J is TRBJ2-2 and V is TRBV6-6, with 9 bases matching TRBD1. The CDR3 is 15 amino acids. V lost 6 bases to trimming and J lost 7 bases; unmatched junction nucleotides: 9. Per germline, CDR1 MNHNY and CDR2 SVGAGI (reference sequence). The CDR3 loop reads CASSDRDRVDGELFF. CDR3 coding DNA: TGTGCCAGCAGCGACCGGGACAGGGTTGACGGGGAGCTGTTTTTT.

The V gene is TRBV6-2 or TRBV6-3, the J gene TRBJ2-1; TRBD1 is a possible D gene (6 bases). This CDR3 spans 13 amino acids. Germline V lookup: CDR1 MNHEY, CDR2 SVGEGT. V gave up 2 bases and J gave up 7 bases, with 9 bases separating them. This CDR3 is CASSYLQGNEQFF. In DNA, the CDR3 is TGTGCCAGCAGTTACCTACAGGGAAATGAGCAGTTCTTC.

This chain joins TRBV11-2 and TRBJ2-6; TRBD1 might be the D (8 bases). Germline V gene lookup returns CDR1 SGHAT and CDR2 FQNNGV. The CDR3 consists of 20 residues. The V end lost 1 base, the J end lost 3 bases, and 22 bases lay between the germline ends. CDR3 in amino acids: CASSLGQGRELTGGANVLTF. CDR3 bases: TGTGCCAGCAGCTTAGGACAGGGGAGGGAGTTAACAGGTGGGGCCAACGTCCTGACTTTC.

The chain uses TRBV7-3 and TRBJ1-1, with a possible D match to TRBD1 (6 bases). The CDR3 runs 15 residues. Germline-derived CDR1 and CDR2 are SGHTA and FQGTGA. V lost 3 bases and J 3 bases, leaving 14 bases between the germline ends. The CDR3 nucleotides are TGTGCCAGCAGCTTTACGGGGGCTCGGCACACTGAAGCTTTCTTT. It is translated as CASSFTGARHTEAFF. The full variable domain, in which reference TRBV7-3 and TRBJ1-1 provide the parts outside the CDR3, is GAGVSQTPSNKVTEKGKYVELRCDPISGHTALYWYRQSLGQGPEFLIYFQGTGAADDSGLPNDRFFAVRPEGSVSTLKIQRTERGDSAVYLCASSFTGARHTEAFFGQGTRLTVV.

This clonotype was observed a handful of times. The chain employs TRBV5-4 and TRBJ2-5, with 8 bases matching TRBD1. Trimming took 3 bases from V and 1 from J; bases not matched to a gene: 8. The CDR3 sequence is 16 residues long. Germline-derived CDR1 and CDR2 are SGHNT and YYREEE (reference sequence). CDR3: CASSSGQGWSQETQYF. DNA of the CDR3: TGTGCCAGCAGCTCAGGACAGGGATGGAGCCAAGAGACCCAGTACTTC.

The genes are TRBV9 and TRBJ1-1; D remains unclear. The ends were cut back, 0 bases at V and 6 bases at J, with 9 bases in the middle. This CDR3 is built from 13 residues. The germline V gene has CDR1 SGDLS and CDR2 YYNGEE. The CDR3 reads CASSVEGFPEAFF. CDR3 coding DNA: TGTGCCAGCAGCGTAGAAGGGTTTCCTGAAGCTTTCTTT. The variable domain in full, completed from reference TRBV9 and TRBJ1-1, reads DSGVTQTPKHLITATGQRVTLRCSPRSGDLSVYWYQQSLDQGLQFLIQYYNGEERAKGNILERFSAQQFPDLHSELNLSSLELGDSALYFCASSVEGFPEAFFGQGTRLTVV.

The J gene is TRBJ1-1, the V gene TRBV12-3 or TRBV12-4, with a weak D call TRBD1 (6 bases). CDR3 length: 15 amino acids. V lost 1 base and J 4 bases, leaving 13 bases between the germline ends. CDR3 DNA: TGTGCCAGCAGTTTAGAGGGGGGCAGGGGCACTGAAGCTTTCTTT. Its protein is CASSLEGGRGTEAFF.

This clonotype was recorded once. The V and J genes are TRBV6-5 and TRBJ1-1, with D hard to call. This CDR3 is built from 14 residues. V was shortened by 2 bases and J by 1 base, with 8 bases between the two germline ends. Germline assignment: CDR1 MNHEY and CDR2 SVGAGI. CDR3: CASSYHSGNTEAFF. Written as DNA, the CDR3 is TGTGCCAGCAGTTACCACAGCGGGAACACTGAAGCTTTCTTT.

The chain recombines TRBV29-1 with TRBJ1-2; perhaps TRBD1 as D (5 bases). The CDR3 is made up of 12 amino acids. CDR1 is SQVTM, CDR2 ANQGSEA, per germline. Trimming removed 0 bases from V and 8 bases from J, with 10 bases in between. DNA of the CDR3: TGCAGCGTTGAAGAGGGGCCGGGCGGCTACACCTTC. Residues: CSVEEGPGGYTF. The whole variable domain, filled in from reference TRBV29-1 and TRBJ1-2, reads SAVISQKPSRDICQRGTSLTIQCQVDSQVTMMFWYRQQPGQSLTLIATANQGSEATYESGFVIDKFPISRPNLTFSTLTVSNMSPEDSSIYLCSVEEGPGGYTFGSGTRLTVV.

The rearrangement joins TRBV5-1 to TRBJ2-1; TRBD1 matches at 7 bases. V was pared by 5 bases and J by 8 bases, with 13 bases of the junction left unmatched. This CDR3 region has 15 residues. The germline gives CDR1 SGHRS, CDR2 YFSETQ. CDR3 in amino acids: CASRPGQRTGDEQFF. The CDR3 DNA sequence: TGCGCCAGCAGACCGGGACAGAGAACAGGCGATGAGCAGTTCTTC.

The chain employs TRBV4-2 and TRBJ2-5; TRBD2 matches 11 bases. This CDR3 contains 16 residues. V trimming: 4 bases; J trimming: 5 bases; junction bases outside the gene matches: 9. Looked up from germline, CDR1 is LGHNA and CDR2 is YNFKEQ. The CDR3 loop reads CASSPYSGGAAETQYF. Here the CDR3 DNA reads TGTGCCAGCAGCCCTTATAGCGGGGGGGCAGCGGAGACCCAGTACTTC.